This T cell receptor beta chain was captured by sequencing in a study of blood T cell repertoires in COVID-19 (dated by TCRdb to 2020 to 2022). For the study in its entirety: The collaborator samples originated in the United States, Italy and Spain and spanned the acute and convalescent phases of COVID-19. The prospective study material was composed of cDNA or gDNA derived from T cells, B-cell-depleted T cells, or PBMCs. The repertoires were released in a freely available public database intended as a resource for research on the immune response to SARS-CoV-2. Samples were obtained from the ongoing ImmuneRACE study (first 160 participants) and from 1,254 subjects provided by 6 global collaborators. HLA class I and class II types, where available, came from metadata supplied by the sample provider rather than from assay-based typing. Nearly every sample came with metadata listing a de-identified subject ID, COVID-19 status, age in years and sex. Deeply sampled blood TCRbeta repertoires from subjects exposed to, actively infected with, or recovered from COVID-19 were included in the dataset.

The germline V gene yields SGDLS for CDR1 and YYNGEE for CDR2. There are 16 amino acids in the CDR3, from cysteine to phenylalanine inclusive. CDR3 DNA only is kept here, 48 bases in frame from base 1. Trimming takes 2 bases off V and 2 bases off J; junction bases not matched to a gene: 8. TCRbeta CDR3 regions were amplified from genomic DNA by means of the immunoSEQ Assay, a bias-controlled multiplex PCR. The original pipeline was this. The number of nucleated cells in each sample was estimated by amplification of reference gene primers within the assay. Sequence reads were collapsed and filtered to measure the absolute abundance of every unique TCRbeta CDR3 rearrangement. For each sample, productive Simpson clonality was calculated by taking the square root of Simpson's diversity index across productive rearrangements. The immuneACCESS repertoire file appears here via TCRdb, limited to in-frame rearrangements. These files lack a portion of the clones; in checked studies, under half of the deficit traces to unresolved V genes, and the cause of the others is not known. The V and J calls and clone size were taken over from that table, and D and trimming were inferred from the DNA. This sample is represented by approximately 300,000 clones; roughly 90% of them were singletons. Approximately 0.98% of the sample goes to the ten largest clones.

Summary of the overall study and its limitations: Clinical and demographic metadata were provided uncurated, with the amount varying by source and participant.

One collaborating source in Seattle enrolled patients while the patients were actively infected and followed the patients over time throughout the course of disease. Collaborating institutions collected whole blood in K2EDTA tubes following their own protocols. For TCRbeta analysis, collaborators shipped samples as frozen whole blood, isolated PBMCs, or DNA extracted from either of those sample types. As to this clone: Its specific antigen is unknown. No per-base quality is available; no much larger clone lies one base away.

The receptor was derived from a woman between 40 and 50 years old with COVID-19, enrolled during active disease. Sequencing input: peripheral blood. The chain employs TRBV9 and TRBJ2-7; a stretch of 9 junction bases matches TRBD1. The CDR3 reads CASSVGPGQGPYEQYF. The DNA sequence reads TGTGCCAGCAGCGTTGGGCCGGGACAGGGTCCCTACGAGCAGTACTTC.